This TCR beta chain came from a study of neurological immune-mediated disorders. A single record per CDR3 protein comes from TCRdb applying MiXCR to the 5' RACE reads. The sample has 70,000 to 95,000 distinct CDR3 sequences; 17% are singletons. This clonotype was seen repeatedly, ten times or more. The trim removed 4 bases at V and 5 bases at J, leaving 12 bases unmatched. This CDR3 is built from 17 residues. Germline V CDR1 and CDR2: MNHEY, SVGAGI. Sequencing input: PBMCs. This rearrangement joins TRBV6-5 to TRBJ2-5; 11 bases are a match to TRBD1. The source of this sequence is a middle-aged woman in good health. The CDR3: CASSSPLDRGQEETQYF. The DNA for the CDR3 is TGTGCCAGCAGTTCTCCCTTGGACAGGGGGCAGGAGGAGACCCAGTACTTC.